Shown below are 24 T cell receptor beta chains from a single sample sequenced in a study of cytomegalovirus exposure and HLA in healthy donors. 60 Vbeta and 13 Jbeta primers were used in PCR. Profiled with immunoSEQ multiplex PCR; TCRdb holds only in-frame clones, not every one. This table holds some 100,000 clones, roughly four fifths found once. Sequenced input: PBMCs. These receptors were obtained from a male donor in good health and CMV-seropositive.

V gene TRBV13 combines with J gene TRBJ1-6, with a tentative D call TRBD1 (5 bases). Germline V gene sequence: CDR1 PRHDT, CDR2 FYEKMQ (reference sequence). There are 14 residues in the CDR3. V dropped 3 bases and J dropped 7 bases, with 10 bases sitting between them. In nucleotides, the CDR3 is TGTGCCAGCAGCTTCGGACAAGACAATTCACCCCTCCACTTT. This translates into CASSFGQDNSPLHF.

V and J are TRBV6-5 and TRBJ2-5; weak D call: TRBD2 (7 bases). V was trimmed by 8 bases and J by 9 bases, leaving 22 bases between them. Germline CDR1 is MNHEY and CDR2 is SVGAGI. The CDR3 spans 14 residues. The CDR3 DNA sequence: TGTGCCAGCCAAAGAGGGGGAGGGGGTTGGTCCCAGTACTTC. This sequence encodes CASQRGGGGWSQYF.

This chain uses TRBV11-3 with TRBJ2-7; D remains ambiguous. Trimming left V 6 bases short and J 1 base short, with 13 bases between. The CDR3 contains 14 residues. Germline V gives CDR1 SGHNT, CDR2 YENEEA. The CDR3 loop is CASRSPRRSYEQYF. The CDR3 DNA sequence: TGTGCCAGCAGGAGCCCGAGGCGTTCCTACGAGCAGTACTTC.

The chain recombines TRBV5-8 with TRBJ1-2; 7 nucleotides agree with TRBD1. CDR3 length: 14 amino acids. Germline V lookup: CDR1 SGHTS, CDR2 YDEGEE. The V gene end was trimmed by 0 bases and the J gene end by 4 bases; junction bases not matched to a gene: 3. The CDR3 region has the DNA TGTGCCAGCAGCTTGGGACAGGGCCTCTATGGCTACACCTTC. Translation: CASSLGQGLYGYTF.

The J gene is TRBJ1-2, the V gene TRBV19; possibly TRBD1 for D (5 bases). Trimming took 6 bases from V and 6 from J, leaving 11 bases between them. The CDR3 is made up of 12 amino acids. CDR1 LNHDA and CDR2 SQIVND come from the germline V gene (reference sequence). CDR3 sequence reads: CASRTANDGYTF. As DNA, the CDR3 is TGTGCCAGTAGGACAGCCAACGATGGCTACACCTTC.

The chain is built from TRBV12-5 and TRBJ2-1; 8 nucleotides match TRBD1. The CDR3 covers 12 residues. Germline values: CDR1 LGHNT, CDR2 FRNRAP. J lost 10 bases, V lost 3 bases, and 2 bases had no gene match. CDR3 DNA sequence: TGTGCTAGTGGTTTAGGACAGGGAGAGCAGTTCTTC. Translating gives CASGLGQGEQFF.

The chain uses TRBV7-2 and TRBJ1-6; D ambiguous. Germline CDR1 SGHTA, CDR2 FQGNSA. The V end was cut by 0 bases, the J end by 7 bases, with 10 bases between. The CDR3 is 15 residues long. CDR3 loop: CASSLARPGNSPLHF. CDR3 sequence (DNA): TGTGCCAGCAGCTTAGCCAGACCGGGGAATTCACCCCTCCACTTT.

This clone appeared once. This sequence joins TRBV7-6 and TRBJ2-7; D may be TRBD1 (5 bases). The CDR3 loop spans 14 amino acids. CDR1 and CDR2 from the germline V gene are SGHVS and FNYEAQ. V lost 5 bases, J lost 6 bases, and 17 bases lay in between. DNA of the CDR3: TGTGCCAGCAGCCCTTTACAGGCGGTGGGCGAGCAGTACTTC. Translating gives CASSPLQAVGEQYF.

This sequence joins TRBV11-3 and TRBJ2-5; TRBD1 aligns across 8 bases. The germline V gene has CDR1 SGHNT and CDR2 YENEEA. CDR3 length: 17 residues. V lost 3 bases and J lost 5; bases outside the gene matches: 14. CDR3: CASSLRAGGRGLETQYF. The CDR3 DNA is TGTGCCAGCAGCTTGCGAGCCGGTGGCAGGGGGCTTGAGACCCAGTACTTC.

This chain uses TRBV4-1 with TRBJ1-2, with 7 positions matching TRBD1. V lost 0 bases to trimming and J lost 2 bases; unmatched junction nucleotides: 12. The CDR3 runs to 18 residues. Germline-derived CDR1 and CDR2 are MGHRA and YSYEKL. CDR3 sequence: CASSQDPLRQGRNYGYTF. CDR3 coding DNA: TGCGCCAGCAGCCAAGACCCCCTCAGACAGGGTCGAAACTATGGCTACACCTTC.

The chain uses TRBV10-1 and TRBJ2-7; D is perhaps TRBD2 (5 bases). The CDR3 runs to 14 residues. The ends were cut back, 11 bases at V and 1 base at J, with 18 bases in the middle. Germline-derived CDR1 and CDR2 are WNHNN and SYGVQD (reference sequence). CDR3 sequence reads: CALTRGPDSYEQYF. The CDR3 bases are TGCGCCCTCACCCGGGGTCCAGATTCCTACGAGCAGTACTTC.

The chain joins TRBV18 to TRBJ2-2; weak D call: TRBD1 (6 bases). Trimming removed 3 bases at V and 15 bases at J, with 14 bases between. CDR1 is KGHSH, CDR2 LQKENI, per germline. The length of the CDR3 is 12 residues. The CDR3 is CASSPDSPLVFF. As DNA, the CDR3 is TGTGCCAGCTCACCGGACAGCCCGCTGGTGTTTTTT.

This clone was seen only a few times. CDR3 protein: CASSLASGRRSNQPQHF. Written as DNA, the CDR3 is TGTGCCAGCAGCTTGGCGTCAGGGAGGAGGAGCAATCAGCCCCAGCATTTT. The rearrangement joins TRBV5-6 to TRBJ1-5; TRBD1 might be the D (5 bases). Germline V gene data show CDR1 as SGHDT and CDR2 as YYEEEE. Between the trimmed V and J ends, which lost 0 bases and 1 base, there was a span of 14 bases. The CDR3 runs to 17 residues.

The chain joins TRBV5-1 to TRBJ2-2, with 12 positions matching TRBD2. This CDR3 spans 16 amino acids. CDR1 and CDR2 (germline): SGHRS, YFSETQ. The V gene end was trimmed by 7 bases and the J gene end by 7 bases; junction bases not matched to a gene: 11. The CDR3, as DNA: TGCGCCAGCCAATCGTGGACTAGCGGGGATGGCGGGGAGCTGTTTTTT. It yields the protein CASQSWTSGDGGELFF.

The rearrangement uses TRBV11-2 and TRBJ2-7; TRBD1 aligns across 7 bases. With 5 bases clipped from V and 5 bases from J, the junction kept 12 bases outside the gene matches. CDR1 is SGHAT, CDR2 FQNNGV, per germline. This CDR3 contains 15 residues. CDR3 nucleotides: TGTGCCAGCAGCCCCTTCGTGACAGGGCGCCACGAGCAGTACTTC. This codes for CASSPFVTGRHEQYF. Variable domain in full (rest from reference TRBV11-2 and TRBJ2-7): EAGVAQSPRYKIIEKRQSVAFWCNPISGHATLYWYQQILGQGPKLLIQFQNNGVVDDSQLPKDRFSAERLKGVDSTLKIQPAKLEDSAVYLCASSPFVTGRHEQYFGPGTRLTVT.

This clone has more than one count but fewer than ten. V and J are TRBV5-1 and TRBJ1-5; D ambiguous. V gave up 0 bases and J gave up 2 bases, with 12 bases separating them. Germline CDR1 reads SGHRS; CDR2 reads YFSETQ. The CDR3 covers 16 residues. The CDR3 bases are TGCGCCAGCAGCTTGGTAAGGCCGCGGGGCAATCAGCCCCAGCATTTT. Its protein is CASSLVRPRGNQPQHF.

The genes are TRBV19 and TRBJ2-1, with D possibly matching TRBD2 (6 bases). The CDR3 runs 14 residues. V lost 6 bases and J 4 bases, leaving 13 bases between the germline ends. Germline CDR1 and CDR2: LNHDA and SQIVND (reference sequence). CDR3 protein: CASSSAGLYNEQFF. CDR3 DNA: TGTGCCAGTAGCTCCGCGGGACTGTACAATGAGCAGTTCTTC.

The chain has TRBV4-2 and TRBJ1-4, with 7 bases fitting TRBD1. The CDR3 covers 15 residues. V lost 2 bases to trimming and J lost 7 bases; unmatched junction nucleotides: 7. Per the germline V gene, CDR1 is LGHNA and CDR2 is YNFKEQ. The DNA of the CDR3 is TGTGCCAGCAGCCAACGACAGGGCCGGGCTGAAAAACTGTTTTTT. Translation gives CASSQRQGRAEKLFF.

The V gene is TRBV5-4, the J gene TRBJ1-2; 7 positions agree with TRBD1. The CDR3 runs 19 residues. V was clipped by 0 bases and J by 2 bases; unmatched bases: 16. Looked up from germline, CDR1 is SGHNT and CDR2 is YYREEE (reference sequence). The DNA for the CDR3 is TGTGCCAGCAGCTTGGAATCGTTACAGGGGATCGTTTGGAACTATGGCTACACCTTC. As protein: CASSLESLQGIVWNYGYTF. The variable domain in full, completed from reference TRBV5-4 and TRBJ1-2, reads ETGVTQSPTHLIKTRGQQVTLRCSSQSGHNTVSWYQQALGQGPQFIFQYYREEENGRGNFPPRFSGLQFPNYSSELNVNALELDDSALYLCASSLESLQGIVWNYGYTFGSGTRLTVV.

The CDR3 here is CASSLENSGEFHF. The CDR3 DNA sequence: TGTGCCAGCAGCTTGGAGAACTCGGGGGAGTTCCACTTT. The chain recombines TRBV5-6 with TRBJ1-6; D may be TRBD1 (5 bases). CDR1 SGHDT and CDR2 YYEEEE come from the germline V gene. V shed 0 bases and J shed 17 bases, with 15 bases lying between them. This CDR3 contains 13 residues.

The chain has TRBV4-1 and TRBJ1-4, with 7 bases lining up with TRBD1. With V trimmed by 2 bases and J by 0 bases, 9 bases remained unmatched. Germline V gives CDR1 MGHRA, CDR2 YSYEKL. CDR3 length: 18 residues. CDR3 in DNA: TGCGCCAGCAGCCAACAACCGGGACAGATTGCAACTAATGAAAAACTGTTTTTT. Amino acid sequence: CASSQQPGQIATNEKLFF.

The CDR3 reads CASSHRTDMNTEAFF. The DNA for the CDR3 is TGTGCCAGCAGCCACAGGACGGATATGAACACTGAAGCTTTCTTT. The V call is TRBV11-2, the J call TRBJ1-1, with D tentatively TRBD1 (5 bases). V lost 5 bases, J lost 0 bases, and 13 bases lay in between. The germline gives CDR1 SGHAT, CDR2 FQNNGV. CDR3 size: 15 residues.

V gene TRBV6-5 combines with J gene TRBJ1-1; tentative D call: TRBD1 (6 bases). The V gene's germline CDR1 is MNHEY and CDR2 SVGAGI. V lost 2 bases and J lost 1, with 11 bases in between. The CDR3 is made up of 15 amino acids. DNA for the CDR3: TGTGCCAGCAGTTACCGCCTGGGACAGAACACTGAAGCTTTCTTT. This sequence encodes CASSYRLGQNTEAFF.

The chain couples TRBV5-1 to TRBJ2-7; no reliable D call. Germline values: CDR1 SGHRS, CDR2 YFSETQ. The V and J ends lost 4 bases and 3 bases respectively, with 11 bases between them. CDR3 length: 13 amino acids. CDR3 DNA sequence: TGCGCCAGCAGCCCAGACATTTTCTACGAGCAGTACTTC. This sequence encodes CASSPDIFYEQYF.